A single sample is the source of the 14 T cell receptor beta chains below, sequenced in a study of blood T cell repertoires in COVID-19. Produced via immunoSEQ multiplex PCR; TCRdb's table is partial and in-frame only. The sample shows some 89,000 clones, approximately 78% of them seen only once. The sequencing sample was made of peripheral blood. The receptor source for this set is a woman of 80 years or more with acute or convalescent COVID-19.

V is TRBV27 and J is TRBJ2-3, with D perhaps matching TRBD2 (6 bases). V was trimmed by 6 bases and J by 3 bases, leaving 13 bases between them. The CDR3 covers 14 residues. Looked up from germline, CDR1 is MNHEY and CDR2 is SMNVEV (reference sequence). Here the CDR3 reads CASSTPAGTDTQYF. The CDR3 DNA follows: TGTGCCAGCAGCACTCCGGCGGGGACAGATACGCAGTATTTT.

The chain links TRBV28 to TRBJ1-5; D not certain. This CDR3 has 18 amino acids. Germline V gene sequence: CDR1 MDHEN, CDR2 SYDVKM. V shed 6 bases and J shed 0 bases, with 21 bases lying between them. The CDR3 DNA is TGTGCCAGCAGCCCCAACGAGGAGTCGACCTATAGCAATCAGCCCCAGCATTTT. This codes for CASSPNEESTYSNQPQHF.

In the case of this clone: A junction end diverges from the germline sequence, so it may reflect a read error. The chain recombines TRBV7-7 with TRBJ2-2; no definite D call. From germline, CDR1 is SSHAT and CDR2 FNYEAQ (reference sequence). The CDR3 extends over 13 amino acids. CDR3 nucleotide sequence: TGTGCTAGCAGCCCCCAGGACACCGGGGAGCTGTTTTTT. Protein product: CASSPQDTGELFF.

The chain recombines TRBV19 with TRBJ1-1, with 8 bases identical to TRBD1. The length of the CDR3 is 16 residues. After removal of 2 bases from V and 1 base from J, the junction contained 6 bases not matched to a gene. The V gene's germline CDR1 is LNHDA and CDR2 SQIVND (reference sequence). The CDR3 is CASSIKQGAANTEAFF. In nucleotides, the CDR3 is TGTGCCAGTAGTATAAAGCAGGGGGCGGCGAACACTGAAGCTTTCTTT.

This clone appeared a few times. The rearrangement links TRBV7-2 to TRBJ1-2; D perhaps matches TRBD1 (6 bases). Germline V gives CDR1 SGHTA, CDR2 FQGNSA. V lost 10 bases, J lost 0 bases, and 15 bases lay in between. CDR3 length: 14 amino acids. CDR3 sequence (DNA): TGTGCCAAGCTCAGGGGCCCGACTAACTATGGCTACACCTTC. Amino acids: CAKLRGPTNYGYTF.

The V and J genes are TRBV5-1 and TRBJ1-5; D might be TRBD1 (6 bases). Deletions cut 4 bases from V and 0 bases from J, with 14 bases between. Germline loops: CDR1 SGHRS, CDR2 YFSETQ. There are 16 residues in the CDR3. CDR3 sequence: CASSEGDGLSNQPQHF. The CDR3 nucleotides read TGCGCCAGCAGCGAGGGGGACGGACTTAGCAATCAGCCCCAGCATTTT.

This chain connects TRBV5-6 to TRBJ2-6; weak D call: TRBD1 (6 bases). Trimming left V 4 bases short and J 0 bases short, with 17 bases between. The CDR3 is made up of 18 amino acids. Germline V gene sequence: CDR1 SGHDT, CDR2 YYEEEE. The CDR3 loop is CASSGLARGNSGANVLTF. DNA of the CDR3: TGTGCCAGCAGCGGACTCGCCAGGGGCAACTCTGGGGCCAACGTCCTGACTTTC.

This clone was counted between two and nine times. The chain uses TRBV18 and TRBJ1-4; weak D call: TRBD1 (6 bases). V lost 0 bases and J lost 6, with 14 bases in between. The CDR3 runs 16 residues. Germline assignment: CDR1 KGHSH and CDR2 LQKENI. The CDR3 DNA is TGTGCCAGCTCACCACCGGCTGGCAGGGGACATGAAAAACTGTTTTTT. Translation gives CASSPPAGRGHEKLFF. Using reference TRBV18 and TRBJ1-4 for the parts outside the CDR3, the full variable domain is NAGVMQNPRHLVRRRGQEARLRCSPMKGHSHVYWYRQLPEEGLKFMVYLQKENIIDESGMPKERFSAEFPKEGPSILRIQQVVRGDSAAYFCASSPPAGRGHEKLFFGSGTQLSVL.

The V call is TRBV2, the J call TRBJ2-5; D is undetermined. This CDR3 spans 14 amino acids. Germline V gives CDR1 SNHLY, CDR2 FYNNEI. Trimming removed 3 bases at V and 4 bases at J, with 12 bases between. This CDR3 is CASSEGALSETQYF. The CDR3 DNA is TGTGCCAGCAGTGAGGGCGCCTTGTCAGAGACCCAGTACTTC.

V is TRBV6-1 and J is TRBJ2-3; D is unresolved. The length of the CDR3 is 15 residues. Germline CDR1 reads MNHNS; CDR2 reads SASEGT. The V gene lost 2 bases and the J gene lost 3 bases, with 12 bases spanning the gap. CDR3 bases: TGTGCCAGCAGTGAACGTGAACATCCGACAGATACGCAGTATTTT. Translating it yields CASSEREHPTDTQYF.

The chain's CDR3 is CASSSGTGETQYF. Here the CDR3 DNA reads TGCGCCAGCAGCTCCGGGACAGGGGAGACCCAGTACTTC. The V call is TRBV5-1, the J call TRBJ2-5; 9 bases are shared with TRBD1. This CDR3 region has 13 residues. V lost 3 bases and J lost 5; bases outside the gene matches: 2. Germline V gives CDR1 SGHRS, CDR2 YFSETQ.

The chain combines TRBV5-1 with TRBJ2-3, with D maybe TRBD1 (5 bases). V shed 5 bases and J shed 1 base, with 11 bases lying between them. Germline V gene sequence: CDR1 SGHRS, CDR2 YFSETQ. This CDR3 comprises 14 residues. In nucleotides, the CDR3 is TGCGCCAGCAGGCCAATAGGGGGCACAGATACGCAGTATTTT. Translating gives CASRPIGGTDTQYF. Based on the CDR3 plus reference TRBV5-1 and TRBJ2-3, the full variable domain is KAGVTQTPRYLIKTRGQQVTLSCSPISGHRSVSWYQQTPGQGLQFLFEYFSETQRNKGNFPGRFSGRQFSNSRSEMNVSTLELGDSALYLCASRPIGGTDTQYFGPGTRLTVL.

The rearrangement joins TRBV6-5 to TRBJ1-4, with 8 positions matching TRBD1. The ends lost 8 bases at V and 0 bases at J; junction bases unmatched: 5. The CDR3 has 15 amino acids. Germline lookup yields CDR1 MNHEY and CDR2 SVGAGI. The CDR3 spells CASWTGSATNEKLFF. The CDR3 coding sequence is TGTGCCAGCTGGACAGGGAGTGCAACTAATGAAAAACTGTTTTTT.

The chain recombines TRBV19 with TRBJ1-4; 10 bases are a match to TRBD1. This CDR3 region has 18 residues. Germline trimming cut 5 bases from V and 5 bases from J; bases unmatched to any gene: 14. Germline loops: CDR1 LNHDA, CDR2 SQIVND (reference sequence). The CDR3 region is CASSEPGQGTIWNEKLFF. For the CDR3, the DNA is TGTGCCAGTAGTGAACCGGGACAGGGGACCATATGGAATGAAAAACTGTTTTTT.